The 13 T cell receptor beta chains in this list originate from one sample, sequenced in a study of OX40 agonist ivuxolimab in advanced cancers. Measured with immunoSEQ multiplex PCR; TCRdb has only the in-frame clones, and not every one. The sample contains around 64,000 clones, approximately 90% of which appear only once. This sample comprised CD4+ or CD8+ T cells sorted from blood, obtained in a trial of the OX40 agonist ivuxolimab. Receptors were obtained from an adult with an advanced solid tumor such as melanoma, head and neck, liver or kidney cancer.

The CDR3 spells CASSQGGTAQYF. CDR3 nucleotide sequence: TGTGCCAGTAGTCAGGGGGGGACCGCGCAGTACTTC. This chain connects TRBV19 to TRBJ2-7; possibly TRBD1 or TRBD2 for D (7 bases each). This CDR3 contains 12 residues. Germline values: CDR1 LNHDA, CDR2 SQIVND (reference sequence). V lost 5 bases and J 9 bases, leaving 14 bases between the germline ends.

The chain recombines TRBV5-1 with TRBJ2-2, with D possibly called TRBD1 or TRBD2 (5 bases each). With 1 base removed from V and 2 bases from J, the gap between germline ends came to 6 bases. The CDR3 consists of 14 residues. The V gene's germline CDR1 is SGHRS and CDR2 YFSETQ. CDR3 sequence (DNA): TGCGCCAGCAGCTTGTGGGACAACACCGGGGAGCTGTTTTTT. Encoded protein: CASSLWDNTGELFF.

The chain combines TRBV19 with TRBJ2-7, with 9 bases matching TRBD1. The CDR3 contains 14 residues. Losses at the gene ends were 10 bases for V and 3 bases for J; bases not matched to a gene: 10. CDR1 and CDR2 from the germline V gene are LNHDA and SQIVND (reference sequence). CDR3 DNA sequence: TGTGCCACCGATCCCGGACAGGGGCGCTACGAGCAGTACTTC. Translated, it gives CATDPGQGRYEQYF.

This clone showed up just a few times. The V gene is TRBV30, the J gene TRBJ1-1; 8 nucleotides agree with TRBD1. This CDR3 spans 13 amino acids. Looked up from germline, CDR1 is GTSNPN and CDR2 is SVGIG (reference sequence). Germline trimming cut 1 base from V and 7 bases from J; bases unmatched to any gene: 5. Written as DNA, the CDR3 is TGTGCCTGGAGTGCAAGAGACAGGGGTGAAGCTTTCTTT. It encodes CAWSARDRGEAFF. Full variable domain (rest looked up from reference TRBV30 and TRBJ1-1): SQTIHQWPATLVQPVGSPLSLECTVEGTSNPNLYWYRQAAGRGLQLLFYSVGIGQISSEVPQNLSASRPQDRQFILSSKKLLLSDSGFYLCAWSARDRGEAFFGQGTRLTVV.

The V gene is TRBV11-3, the J gene TRBJ2-5; possible D gene TRBD2, 5 bases. CDR3 length: 15 residues. CDR1 and CDR2 from the germline V gene are SGHNT and YENEEA. V was trimmed by 8 bases and J by 4 bases, leaving 20 bases between them. CDR3 in amino acids: CASSSSRGSRETQYF. The CDR3, as DNA: TGTGCCAGCTCCTCAAGCCGAGGGTCCCGAGAGACCCAGTACTTC.

This chain joins TRBV30 and TRBJ1-2; D might be TRBD1 (5 bases). The CDR3 sequence is 12 residues long. Looked up from germline, CDR1 is GTSNPN and CDR2 is SVGIG (reference sequence). V shed 2 bases and J shed 3 bases, with 7 bases lying between them. The CDR3 DNA reads as TGTGCCTGGAGTACACAGGACTATGGCTACACCTTC. Residues: CAWSTQDYGYTF. The entire variable domain, with the rest obtained from reference TRBV30 and TRBJ1-2, is as follows: SQTIHQWPATLVQPVGSPLSLECTVEGTSNPNLYWYRQAAGRGLQLLFYSVGIGQISSEVPQNLSASRPQDRQFILSSKKLLLSDSGFYLCAWSTQDYGYTFGSGTRLTVV.

The rearrangement links TRBV5-4 to TRBJ2-7; 7 positions match TRBD1. Germline lookup yields CDR1 SGHNT and CDR2 YYREEE (reference sequence). The CDR3 totals 14 residues. Losses at the gene ends were 3 bases for V and 2 bases for J; bases not matched to a gene: 5. The CDR3 bases are TGTGCCAGCAGCTGGGGACAGCTCACCTACGAGCAGTACTTC. Amino acids: CASSWGQLTYEQYF.

This chain uses TRBV7-3 with TRBJ2-1; D unclear. V dropped 4 bases and J dropped 4 bases, with 14 bases sitting between them. This CDR3 contains 15 residues. Looked up from germline, CDR1 is SGHTA and CDR2 is FQGTGA. The CDR3 coding sequence is TGTGCCAGCAGCTCCGACCCAATGACGTACAATGAGCAGTTCTTC. This sequence encodes CASSSDPMTYNEQFF.

The CDR3 sequence: CASSLVQGIGYEQYF. The CDR3 nucleotides are TGTGCCAGCAGCCTTGTACAGGGAATTGGCTACGAGCAGTACTTC. The V gene is TRBV13, the J gene TRBJ2-7, with a tentative D call TRBD1 (6 bases). CDR3 length equals 15 residues. In germline, CDR1 is PRHDT, CDR2 FYEKMQ (reference sequence). V was trimmed by 5 bases and J by 3 bases, leaving 17 bases between them.

The chain combines TRBV5-1 with TRBJ1-5, with D hard to call. Looked up from germline, CDR1 is SGHRS and CDR2 is YFSETQ. Trimming stripped 0 bases from V and 1 base from J, with 2 bases between. CDR3 length equals 13 residues. CDR3 in amino acids: CASSLESNQPQHF. The CDR3 DNA reads TGCGCCAGCAGCTTGGAGAGCAATCAGCCCCAGCATTTT.

The J gene is TRBJ2-5, the V gene TRBV11-2, with TRBD1 matching 8 bases. V was clipped by 1 base and J by 6 bases; unmatched bases: 10. CDR3 length: 16 amino acids. CDR1 is SGHAT, CDR2 FQNNGV, per germline. DNA for the CDR3: TGTGCCAGCAGCTTAGTCGACAGGGGTGCCGGAAAGACCCAGTACTTC. It codes for CASSLVDRGAGKTQYF.

This sequence joins TRBV7-2 and TRBJ2-7; 7 bases map to TRBD1. V gave up 1 base and J gave up 1 base; unmatched junction bases: 1. CDR1 is SGHTA and CDR2 is FQGNSA in the germline V gene. This CDR3 spans 14 amino acids. The CDR3 DNA follows: TGTGCCAGCAGCTTAGGGACAGGTTCCTACGAGCAGTACTTC. This codes for CASSLGTGSYEQYF.

The CDR3 DNA reads as TGCAGCGGGGTGGCTTTTGAGCAGTTCTTC. Encoded protein: CSGVAFEQFF. The chain recombines TRBV29-1 with TRBJ2-1, with D unresolved. The CDR3 covers 10 residues. The V gene lost 7 bases and the J gene lost 9 bases, with 10 bases spanning the gap. The germline gives CDR1 SQVTM, CDR2 ANQGSEA.